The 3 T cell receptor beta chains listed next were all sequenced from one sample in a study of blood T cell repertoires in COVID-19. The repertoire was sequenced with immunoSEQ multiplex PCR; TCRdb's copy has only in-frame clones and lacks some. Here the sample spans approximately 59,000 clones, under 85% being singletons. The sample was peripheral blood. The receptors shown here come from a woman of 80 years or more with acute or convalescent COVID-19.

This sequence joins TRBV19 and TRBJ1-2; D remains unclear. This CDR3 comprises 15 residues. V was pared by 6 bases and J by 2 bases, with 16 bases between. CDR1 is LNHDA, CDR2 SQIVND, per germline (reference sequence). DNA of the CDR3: TGTGCCAGTAGCGATTACGGAACAGCCAACTATGGCTACACCTTC. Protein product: CASSDYGTANYGYTF.

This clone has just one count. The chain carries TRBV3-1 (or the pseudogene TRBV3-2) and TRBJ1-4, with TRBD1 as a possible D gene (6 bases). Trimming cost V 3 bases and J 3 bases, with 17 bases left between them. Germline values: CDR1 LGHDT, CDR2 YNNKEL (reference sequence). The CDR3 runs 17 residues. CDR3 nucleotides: TGTGCCAGCAGCCAGGGCGGTAGGGGGATAGCTAATGAAAAACTGTTTTTT. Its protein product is CASSQGGRGIANEKLFF.

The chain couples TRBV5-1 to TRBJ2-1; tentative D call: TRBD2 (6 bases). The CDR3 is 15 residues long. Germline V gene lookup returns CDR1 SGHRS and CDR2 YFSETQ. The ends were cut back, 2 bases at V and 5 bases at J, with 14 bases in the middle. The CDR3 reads CASSLAGGRDNEQFF. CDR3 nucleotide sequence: TGCGCCAGCAGCTTAGCCGGGGGAAGAGACAATGAGCAGTTCTTC.